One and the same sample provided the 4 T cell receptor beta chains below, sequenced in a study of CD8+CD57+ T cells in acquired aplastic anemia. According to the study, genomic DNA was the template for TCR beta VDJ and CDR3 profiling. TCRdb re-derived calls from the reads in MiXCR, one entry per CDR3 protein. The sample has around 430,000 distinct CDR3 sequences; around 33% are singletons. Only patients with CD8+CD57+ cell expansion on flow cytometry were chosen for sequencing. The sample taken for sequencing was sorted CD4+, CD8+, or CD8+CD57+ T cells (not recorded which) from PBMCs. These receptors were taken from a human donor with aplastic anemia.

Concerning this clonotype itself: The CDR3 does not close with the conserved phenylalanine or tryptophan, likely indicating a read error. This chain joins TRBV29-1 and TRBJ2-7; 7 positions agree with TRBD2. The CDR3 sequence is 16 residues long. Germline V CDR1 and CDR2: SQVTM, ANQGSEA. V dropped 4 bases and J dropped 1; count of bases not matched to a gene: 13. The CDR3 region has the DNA TGCAGCGTTGGGGTTTTGGGGGGGGACGGATCCTACGAGCAGTACTCC. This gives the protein CSVGVLGGDGSYEQYS.

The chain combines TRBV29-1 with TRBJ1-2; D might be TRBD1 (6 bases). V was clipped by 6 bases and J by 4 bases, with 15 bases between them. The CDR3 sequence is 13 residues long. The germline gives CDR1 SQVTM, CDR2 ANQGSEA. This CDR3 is CSVFTQGAYGYTF. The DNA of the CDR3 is TGCAGCGTATTTACACAGGGAGCCTATGGCTACACCTTC.

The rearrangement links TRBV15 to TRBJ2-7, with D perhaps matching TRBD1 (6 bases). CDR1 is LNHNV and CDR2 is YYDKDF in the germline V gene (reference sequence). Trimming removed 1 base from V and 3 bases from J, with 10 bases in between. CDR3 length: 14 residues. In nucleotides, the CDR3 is TGTGCCACCAGCAGAGTACAGGGAGTCTACGAGCAGTACTTC. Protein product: CATSRVQGVYEQYF.

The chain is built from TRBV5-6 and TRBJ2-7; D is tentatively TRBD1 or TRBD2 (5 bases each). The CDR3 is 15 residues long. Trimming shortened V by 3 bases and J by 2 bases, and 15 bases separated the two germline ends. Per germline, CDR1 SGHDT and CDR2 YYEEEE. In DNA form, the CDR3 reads TGTGCCAGCAGCTCCGCCCGGGACGGACCCTACGAGCAGTACTTC. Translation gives CASSSARDGPYEQYF.